The subject of this entry is one TCR beta chain. Antigen unknown. Only in-frame clones appear in the TCRdb table, and some are missing; sequencing was by immunoSEQ multiplex PCR. The sample holds approximately 97,000 clones; over 70% are singletons and the top ten take roughly a sixth. Germline lookup yields CDR1 SGHTA and CDR2 FQGNSA. The CDR3 totals 13 residues. The V end was cut by 5 bases, the J end by 13 bases, with 15 bases between. The record originates from a study of Ad26.COV2.S vaccination and SARS-CoV-2 variants. Whole-study findings and limits: Marked by substantial breadth, spike-specific CD8+ and CD4+ T cell responses were reportedly seen after vaccination. Using TCR breadth and depth analyses may have led to underestimated total T cell responses. Vaccine recipients showed a spike-specific TCR breadth that was higher than in placebo recipients.

This sequence joins TRBV7-2 and TRBJ1-6; D not resolved. This receptor was taken from a human donor who had recovered from COVID-19. Sequenced material: peripheral blood, taken after recovery from COVID-19. CDR3 in DNA: TGTGCCAGCAGCATAGATGGTGCGTTGCCCCTCCACTTT. This translates into CASSIDGALPLHF.